These 13 T cell receptor beta chains originate from one sample sequenced in a study. In TCRdb, the RT-PCR reads were re-called with MiXCR into one record per CDR3 protein. The top ten clones hold roughly 3.9% of a sample with almost 700,000 distinct CDR3 sequences, 14% of them seen once. Sequences were obtained from memory CD4+ T cells from blood. Source of these receptors: a female donor in good health, serving as a healthy control.

This clonotype has ten or more counts. The genes are TRBV10-3 and TRBJ2-5; 12 bases match TRBD2. Germline assignment: CDR1 ENHRY and CDR2 SYGVKD. V lost 6 bases and J lost 7; bases outside the gene matches: 6. This CDR3 spans 14 amino acids. CDR3 amino acids: CAISLAGGRGTQYF. DNA of the CDR3: TGTGCCATCAGCCTAGCGGGGGGGCGTGGGACCCAGTACTTC.

This clonotype was recorded a few times. The chain joins TRBV5-1 to TRBJ2-5; D unresolved. The CDR3 extends over 14 amino acids. Germline CDR1 reads SGHRS; CDR2 reads YFSETQ. V was pared by 4 bases and J by 1 base, with 11 bases between. The CDR3 DNA reads TGCGCCAGCAGCGCCACCATAGCCCAAGAGACCCAGTACTTC. This encodes CASSATIAQETQYF.

This clonotype was seen more than once but under ten times. The chain carries TRBV20-1 and TRBJ2-3, with D hard to call. The CDR3 is 15 residues long. The V end was cut by 6 bases, the J end by 1 base, with 17 bases between. Germline CDR1 and CDR2: DFQATT and SNEGSKA (reference sequence). Here the CDR3 DNA reads TGCAGTGCCAACCCTTCTGGCGGACGCACAGATACGCAGTATTTT. Protein sequence: CSANPSGGRTDTQYF.

This clonotype has ten or more counts. The rearrangement links TRBV7-2 to TRBJ2-5, with 11 bases matching TRBD1. Germline V lookup: CDR1 SGHTA, CDR2 FQGNSA. The V gene end was trimmed by 0 bases and the J gene end by 5 bases; junction bases not matched to a gene: 2. This CDR3 spans 15 amino acids. This chain's CDR3 is CASSLAGTGGETQYF. Written as DNA, the CDR3 is TGTGCCAGCAGCTTAGCCGGGACAGGGGGGGAGACCCAGTACTTC.

At least ten counts were recorded for this clonotype. The gene calls are TRBV3-1 and TRBJ2-3; 8 bases fit TRBD2. Germline CDR1 is LGHDT and CDR2 is YNNKEL (reference sequence). The ends lost 1 base at V and 6 bases at J; junction bases unmatched: 9. This CDR3 region has 16 residues. CDR3 in amino acids: CASSQVPRGGKDTQYF. DNA for the CDR3: TGTGCCAGCAGCCAAGTCCCCCGGGGGGGCAAGGATACGCAGTATTTT.

This clonotype came up a few times. V gene TRBV27 combines with J gene TRBJ1-5, with D perhaps matching TRBD1 (5 bases). The V end lost 6 bases, the J end lost 5 bases, and 14 bases lay between the germline ends. Germline CDR1 is MNHEY and CDR2 is SMNVEV (reference sequence). This CDR3 is built from 14 residues. CDR3 DNA sequence: TGTGCCAGCAGGGACACGGCGATGTATCAGCCCCAGCATTTT. Its translation is CASRDTAMYQPQHF.

The chain has TRBV4-1 and TRBJ2-5; TRBD2 matches 8 bases. V shed 3 bases, J shed 4 bases, and the junction held 10 bases outside the gene matches. There are 16 residues in the CDR3. Germline V CDR1 and CDR2: MGHRA, YSYEKL. Here the CDR3 DNA reads TGCGCCAGCAGCCAGGCATTTAGGACTAGCCTAGAGACCCAGTACTTC. This gives the protein CASSQAFRTSLETQYF.

This clonotype appeared many times. V gene TRBV20-1 combines with J gene TRBJ1-2, with unresolved D. CDR1 is DFQATT, CDR2 SNEGSKA, per germline (reference sequence). The CDR3 consists of 11 residues. Trimming took 7 bases from V and 7 from J, leaving 13 bases between them. CDR3 loop: CSVGDPGGYTF. DNA for the CDR3: TGCAGTGTCGGGGATCCGGGTGGCTACACCTTC.

The chain uses TRBV28 and TRBJ1-5; TRBD1 might be the D (5 bases). Trimming cost V 6 bases and J 0 bases, with 18 bases left between them. Germline V CDR1 and CDR2: MDHEN, SYDVKM. CDR3 length: 17 residues. The CDR3 region has the DNA TGTGCCAGCAGCCCACTATGGGGGGGGTATAGCAATCAGCCCCAGCATTTT. Translation gives CASSPLWGGYSNQPQHF.

This clonotype was seen at least ten times. The chain couples TRBV6-2 or TRBV6-3 to TRBJ2-7; 8 bases agree with TRBD1. CDR1 and CDR2 (germline): MNHEY, SVGEGT. There are 17 residues in the CDR3. V dropped 0 bases and J dropped 3; count of bases not matched to a gene: 10. The CDR3 DNA is TGTGCCAGCAGTTACTCCATCCGGGACAGGACCCACTACGAGCAGTACTTC. Amino acids: CASSYSIRDRTHYEQYF.

This chain uses TRBV28 with TRBJ2-5, with D possibly being TRBD2 (6 bases). CDR3 length equals 14 residues. Germline CDR1 MDHEN, CDR2 SYDVKM. Trimming took off 3 bases at V and 5 bases at J, with 13 bases between the two ends. This chain's CDR3 is CASSLGGHPETQYF. CDR3 coding DNA: TGTGCCAGCAGTTTGGGAGGACATCCGGAGACCCAGTACTTC.

The rearrangement links TRBV6-6 to TRBJ2-3; D unclear. Deletions cut 0 bases from V and 6 bases from J, with 7 bases between. This CDR3 has 13 amino acids. CDR1 is MNHNY, CDR2 SVGAGI, per germline (reference sequence). The CDR3, as DNA: TGTGCCAGCAGTTACTCGCGGCCCGATACGCAGTATTTT. Protein product: CASSYSRPDTQYF.

Worth noting for this clonotype: A much larger clone differs from this one at a single base, so this may be a read error. The rearrangement joins TRBV12-3 or TRBV12-4 to TRBJ2-1, with unresolved D. Trimming shortened V by 1 base and J by 9 bases, and 10 bases separated the two germline ends. This CDR3 comprises 13 residues. The CDR3 nucleotides read TGTGCCAGCAGTTTAGTCCAAAACAGTGAGCAGTTCTTC. It translates to CASSLVQNSEQFF.